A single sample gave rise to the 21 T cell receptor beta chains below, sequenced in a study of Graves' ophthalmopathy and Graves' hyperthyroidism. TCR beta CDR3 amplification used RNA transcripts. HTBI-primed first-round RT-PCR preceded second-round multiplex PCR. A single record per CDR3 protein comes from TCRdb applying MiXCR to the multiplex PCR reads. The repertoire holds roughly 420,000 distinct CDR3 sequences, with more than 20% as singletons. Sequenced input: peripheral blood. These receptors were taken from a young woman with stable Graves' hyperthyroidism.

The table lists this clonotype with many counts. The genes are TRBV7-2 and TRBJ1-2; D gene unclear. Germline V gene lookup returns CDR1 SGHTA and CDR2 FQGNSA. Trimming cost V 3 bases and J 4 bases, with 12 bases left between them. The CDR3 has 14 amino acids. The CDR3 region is CASSLRWVFYGYTF. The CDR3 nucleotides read TGTGCCAGCAGCTTGAGATGGGTCTTCTATGGCTACACCTTC.

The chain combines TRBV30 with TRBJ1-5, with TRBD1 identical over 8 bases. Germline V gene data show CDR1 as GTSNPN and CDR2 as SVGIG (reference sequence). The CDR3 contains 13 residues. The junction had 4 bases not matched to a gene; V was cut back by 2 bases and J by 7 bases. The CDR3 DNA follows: TGTGCCTGGAGTACGACAGGGGAACAGCCCCAGCATTTT. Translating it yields CAWSTTGEQPQHF.

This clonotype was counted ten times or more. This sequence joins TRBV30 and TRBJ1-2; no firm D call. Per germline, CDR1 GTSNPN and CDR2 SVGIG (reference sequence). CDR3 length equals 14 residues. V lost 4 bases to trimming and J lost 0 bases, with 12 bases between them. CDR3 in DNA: TGTGCCTGGACTGAAGGAATGACTAACTATGGCTACACCTTC. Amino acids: CAWTEGMTNYGYTF.

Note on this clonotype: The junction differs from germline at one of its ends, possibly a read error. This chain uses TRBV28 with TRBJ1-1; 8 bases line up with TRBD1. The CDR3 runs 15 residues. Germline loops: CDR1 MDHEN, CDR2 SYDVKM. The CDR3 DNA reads TGTGCCAGCATTCCCTGGAGGGACAGGAACACTGAAGCTCTCTTT. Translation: CASIPWRDRNTEALF.

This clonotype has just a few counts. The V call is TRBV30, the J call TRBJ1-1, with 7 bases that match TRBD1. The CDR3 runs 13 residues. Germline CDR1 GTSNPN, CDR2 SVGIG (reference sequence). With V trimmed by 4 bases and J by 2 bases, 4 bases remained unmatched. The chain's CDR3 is CAWNRDSNTEAFF. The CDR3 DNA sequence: TGTGCCTGGAACCGGGACAGCAACACTGAAGCTTTCTTT.

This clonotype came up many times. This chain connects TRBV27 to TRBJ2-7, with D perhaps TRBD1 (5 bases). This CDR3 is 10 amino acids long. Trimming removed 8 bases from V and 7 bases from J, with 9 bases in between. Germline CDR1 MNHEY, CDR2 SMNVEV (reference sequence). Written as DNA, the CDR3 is TGTGCCAGCGCCAGGGCGGAGCAGTACTTC. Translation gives CASARAEQYF.

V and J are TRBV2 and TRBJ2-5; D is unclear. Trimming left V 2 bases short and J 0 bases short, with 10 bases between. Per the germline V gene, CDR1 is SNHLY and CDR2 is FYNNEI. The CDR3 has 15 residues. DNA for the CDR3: TGTGCCAGCAGTGAACCCTGGCTGTACCAAGAGACCCAGTACTTC. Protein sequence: CASSEPWLYQETQYF. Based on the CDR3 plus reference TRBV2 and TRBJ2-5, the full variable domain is EPEVTQTPSHQVTQMGQEVILRCVPISNHLYFYWYRQILGQKVEFLVSFYNNEISEKSEIFDDQFSVERPDGSNFTLKIRSTKLEDSAMYFCASSEPWLYQETQYFGPGTRLLVL.

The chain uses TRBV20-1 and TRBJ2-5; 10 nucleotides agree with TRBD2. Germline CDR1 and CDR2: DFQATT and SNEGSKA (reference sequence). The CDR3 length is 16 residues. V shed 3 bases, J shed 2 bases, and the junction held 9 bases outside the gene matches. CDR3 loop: CSARIPGLAQQETQYF. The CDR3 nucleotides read TGCAGTGCTAGGATTCCGGGACTAGCGCAACAAGAGACCCAGTACTTC.

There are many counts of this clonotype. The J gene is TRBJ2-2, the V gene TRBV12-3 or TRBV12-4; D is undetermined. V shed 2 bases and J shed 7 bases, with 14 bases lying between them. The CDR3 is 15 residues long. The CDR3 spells CASSLNPRAGGELFF. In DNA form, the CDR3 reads TGTGCCAGCAGTTTAAACCCTAGGGCAGGCGGGGAGCTGTTTTTT.

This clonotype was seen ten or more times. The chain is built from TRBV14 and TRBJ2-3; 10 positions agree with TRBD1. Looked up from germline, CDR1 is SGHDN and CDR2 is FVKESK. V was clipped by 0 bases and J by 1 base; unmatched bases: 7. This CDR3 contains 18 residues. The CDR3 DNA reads TGTGCCAGCAGCCAAGATCTGTGGACAGGGGGGGGCACAGATACGCAGTATTTT. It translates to CASSQDLWTGGGTDTQYF. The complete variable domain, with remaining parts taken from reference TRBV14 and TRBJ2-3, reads EAGVTQFPSHSVIEKGQTVTLRCDPISGHDNLYWYRRVMGKEIKFLLHFVKESKQDESGMPNNRFLAERTGGTYSTLKVQPAELEDSGVYFCASSQDLWTGGGTDTQYFGPGTRLTVL.

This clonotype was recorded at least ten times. The CDR3 region is CASSESGKHTGELFF. The CDR3 coding sequence is TGTGCCAGCAGTGAGAGCGGGAAACACACCGGGGAGCTGTTTTTT. The rearrangement links TRBV6-4 to TRBJ2-2; 7 bases are shared with TRBD2. This CDR3 region has 15 residues. The germline V gene has CDR1 MRHNA and CDR2 SNTAGT. The junction had 4 bases not matched to a gene; V was cut back by 3 bases and J by 3 bases.

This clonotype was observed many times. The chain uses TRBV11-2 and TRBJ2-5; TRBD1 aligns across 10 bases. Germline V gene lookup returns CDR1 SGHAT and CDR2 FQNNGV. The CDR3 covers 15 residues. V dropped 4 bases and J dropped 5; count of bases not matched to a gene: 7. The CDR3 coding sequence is TGTGCCAGCAGCTCGGCCGGGACAGGGGATGAGACCCAGTACTTC. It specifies CASSSAGTGDETQYF. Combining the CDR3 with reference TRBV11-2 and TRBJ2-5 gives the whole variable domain EAGVAQSPRYKIIEKRQSVAFWCNPISGHATLYWYQQILGQGPKLLIQFQNNGVVDDSQLPKDRFSAERLKGVDSTLKIQPAKLEDSAVYLCASSSAGTGDETQYFGPGTRLLVL.

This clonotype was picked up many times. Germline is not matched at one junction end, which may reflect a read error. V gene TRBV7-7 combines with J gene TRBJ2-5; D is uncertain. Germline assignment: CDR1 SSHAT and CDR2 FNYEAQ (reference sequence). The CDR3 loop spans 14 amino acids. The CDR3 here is CASSLDPRSETQYF. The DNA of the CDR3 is TGTGCTAGCAGCTTGGACCCCCGGTCGGAGACCCAGTACTTC.

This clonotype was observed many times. CDR3 loop: CATSRDPTGSYEQYF. DNA of the CDR3: TGTGCCACCAGCAGAGATCCGACAGGGTCCTACGAGCAGTACTTC. The chain couples TRBV15 to TRBJ2-7; 7 bases fit TRBD1. Germline CDR1 LNHNV, CDR2 YYDKDF (reference sequence). Trimming at V came to 0 bases and at J to 1 base, leaving 3 bases not matched to a gene. The CDR3 covers 15 residues.

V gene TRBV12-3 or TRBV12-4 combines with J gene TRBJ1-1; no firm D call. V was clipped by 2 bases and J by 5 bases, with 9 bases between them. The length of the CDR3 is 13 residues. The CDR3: CASSLSGWTEAFF. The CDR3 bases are TGTGCCAGCAGTTTATCTGGGTGGACTGAAGCTTTCTTT.

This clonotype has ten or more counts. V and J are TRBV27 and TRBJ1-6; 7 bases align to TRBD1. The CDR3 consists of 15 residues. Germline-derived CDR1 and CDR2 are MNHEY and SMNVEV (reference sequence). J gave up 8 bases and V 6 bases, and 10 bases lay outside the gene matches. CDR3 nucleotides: TGTGCCAGCAGACTAACCAGGGGGACCCATTCACCCCTCCACTTT. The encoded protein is CASRLTRGTHSPLHF.

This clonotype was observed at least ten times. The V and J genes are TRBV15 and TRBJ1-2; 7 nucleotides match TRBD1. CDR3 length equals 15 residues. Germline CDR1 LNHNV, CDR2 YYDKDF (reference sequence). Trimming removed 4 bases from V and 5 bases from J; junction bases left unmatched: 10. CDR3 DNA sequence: TGTGCCACCAGCAACCCGACCGGGACAGTTTATGGCTACACCTTC. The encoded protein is CATSNPTGTVYGYTF.

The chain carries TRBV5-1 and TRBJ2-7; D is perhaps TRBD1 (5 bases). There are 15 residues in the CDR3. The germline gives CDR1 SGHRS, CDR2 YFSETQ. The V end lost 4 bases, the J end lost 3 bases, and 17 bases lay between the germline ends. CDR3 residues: CASSLGPSARYEQYF. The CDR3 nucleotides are TGCGCCAGCAGCCTGGGGCCCAGCGCGCGCTACGAGCAGTACTTC.

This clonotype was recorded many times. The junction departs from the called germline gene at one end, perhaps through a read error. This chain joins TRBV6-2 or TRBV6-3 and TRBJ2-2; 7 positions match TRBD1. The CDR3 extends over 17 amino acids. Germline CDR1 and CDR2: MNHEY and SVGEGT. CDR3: CAGSYPSGTVNTGELFF. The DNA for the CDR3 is TGTGCCGGCAGTTACCCTTCCGGGACAGTTAACACCGGGGAGCTGTTTTTT.

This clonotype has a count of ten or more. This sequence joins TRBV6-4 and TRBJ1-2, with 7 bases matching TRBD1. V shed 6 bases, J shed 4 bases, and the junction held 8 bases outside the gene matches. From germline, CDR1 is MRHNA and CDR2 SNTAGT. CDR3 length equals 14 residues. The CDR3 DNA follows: TGTGCCAGCAGGACGACAGGGCTCATCTATGGCTACACCTTC. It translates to CASRTTGLIYGYTF.

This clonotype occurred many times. This CDR3 is CASSLSDKDTQYF. CDR3 in DNA: TGTGCCAGCAGCTTATCTGACAAGGATACGCAGTATTTT. The gene calls are TRBV7-3 and TRBJ2-3, with no clear D. Germline V CDR1 and CDR2: SGHTA, FQGTGA. V was shortened by 2 bases and J by 6 bases, with 9 bases between the two germline ends. The CDR3 contains 13 residues.